The 9 T cell receptor beta chains presented below share a single source sample, sequenced in a study of blood T cell repertoires in COVID-19. Profiled with immunoSEQ multiplex PCR; TCRdb holds only in-frame clones, not every one. The data contain approximately 70,000 clones, 82% of them singletons. Input material: peripheral blood. These receptors all stem from a human donor in a cohort sampled during active COVID-19.

The chain recombines TRBV27 with TRBJ1-5; tentatively, D is TRBD1 (6 bases). V lost 8 bases and J 4 bases, leaving 21 bases between the germline ends. This CDR3 has 16 residues. Germline V gives CDR1 MNHEY, CDR2 SMNVEV (reference sequence). The CDR3 spells CASGGQGLIGNQPQHF. CDR3 bases: TGTGCCAGCGGGGGTCAGGGGCTCATAGGGAATCAGCCCCAGCATTTT.

The V call is TRBV9, the J call TRBJ2-1; D perhaps matches TRBD1 (5 bases). Trimming took off 0 bases at V and 7 bases at J, with 8 bases between the two ends. The CDR3 loop spans 13 amino acids. In germline, CDR1 is SGDLS, CDR2 YYNGEE. In DNA, the CDR3 is TGTGCCAGCAGCGTAGCCGCAGGGAATGAGCAGTTCTTC. It codes for CASSVAAGNEQFF.

The J gene is TRBJ2-7, the V gene TRBV5-1; 7 bases fit TRBD1. Germline V gene data show CDR1 as SGHRS and CDR2 as YFSETQ. V lost 3 bases to trimming and J lost 6 bases; unmatched junction nucleotides: 6. This CDR3 spans 13 amino acids. This chain's CDR3 is CASSYIRQGEQYF. Written as DNA, the CDR3 is TGCGCCAGCAGCTACATTCGACAGGGCGAGCAGTACTTC.

V gene TRBV4-2 combines with J gene TRBJ2-4; 9 nucleotides align to TRBD1. The germline CDR1 and CDR2 sequences are LGHNA and YNFKEQ. The CDR3 totals 17 residues. With V trimmed by 6 bases and J by 1 base, 10 bases remained unmatched. For the CDR3, the DNA is TGTGCCAGCAGTCCTCTCGGGACAGGGTTCGCCAAAAACATTCAGTACTTC. Translating it yields CASSPLGTGFAKNIQYF.

The rearrangement links TRBV5-1 to TRBJ2-7; 8 bases agree with TRBD2. In germline, CDR1 is SGHRS, CDR2 YFSETQ. Trimming removed 1 base from V and 2 bases from J; junction bases left unmatched: 5. The CDR3 contains 15 residues. The CDR3 DNA reads as TGCGCCAGCAGCTTGTCCGGGACTAGAACCTACGAGCAGTACTTC. It translates to CASSLSGTRTYEQYF.

This rearrangement joins TRBV7-2 to TRBJ2-3, with no clear D. Trimming took 1 base from V and 0 from J, leaving 17 bases between them. The CDR3 has 18 amino acids. CDR1 SGHTA and CDR2 FQGNSA come from the germline V gene. CDR3 residues: CASSLEGNRPLSTDTQYF. The CDR3 coding sequence is TGTGCCAGCAGCTTAGAAGGCAACAGACCCTTAAGCACAGATACGCAGTATTTT.

The genes are TRBV19 and TRBJ2-7; D gene uncertain. Germline loops: CDR1 LNHDA, CDR2 SQIVND (reference sequence). With 5 bases removed from V and 1 base from J, the gap between germline ends came to 12 bases. The CDR3 has 14 amino acids. This CDR3 is CASSGQAPSYEQYF. As DNA, the CDR3 is TGTGCCAGTAGTGGCCAGGCCCCGTCCTACGAGCAGTACTTC.

The V and J genes are TRBV10-2 and TRBJ1-1; weak D call: TRBD1 (6 bases). Trimming stripped 3 bases from V and 5 bases from J, with 25 bases between. Germline V gene sequence: CDR1 WSHSY, CDR2 SAAADI. CDR3 size: 18 residues. CDR3 DNA sequence: TGCGCCAGCAGTGACCCGAGTGGGAGGGACAATTCAAGGACTGAAGCTTTCTTT. Translation: CASSDPSGRDNSRTEAFF.

The chain combines TRBV3-1 (or the pseudogene TRBV3-2) with TRBJ2-1; D is perhaps TRBD2 (7 bases). Germline V gene data show CDR1 as LGHDT and CDR2 as YNNKEL (reference sequence). The CDR3 runs 14 residues. V lost 10 bases, J lost 8 bases, and 21 bases lay in between. In DNA form, the CDR3 reads TGTGCCACCGAAGGGGGGGGCCTGTTCGATGAGCAGTTCTTC. Protein: CATEGGGLFDEQFF.